This T cell receptor beta chain was profiled in a study of T cells after yellow fever vaccination. To note about this clonotype: What it binds is not known. The junction and the germline gene differ at one end; a read error may be behind it.

TCRdb passed the 5' RACE reads through MiXCR, listing each CDR3 protein once. There are about 430,000 distinct CDR3 sequences in the sample; 18% occur only once, and 15% to 20% lies in the top ten. This CDR3 is 16 amino acids long. The germline V gene encodes CDR1 SGHNT and CDR2 YENEEA. General study findings and limits: Just a small share of clonotypes turned up in the CD4 compartment as well as the CD8 compartment.

This TCR was recovered from a man aged 18 to 30 who received the YFV17D yellow fever vaccine. The chain combines TRBV11-3 with TRBJ2-2; 12 nucleotides match TRBD1. Sample: PBMCs, taken before the yellow fever booster vaccination. The CDR3 reads CASSPMGQGARRDLFF. The DNA of the CDR3 is TGTGCCAGCAGCCCAATGGGACAGGGGGCTCGTCGGGATCTGTTTTTT.